A selection of T cell receptor beta chains follows, all from one sample in a study of CD8 T cells in Susac syndrome. Each CDR3 protein is one row after TCRdb ran MiXCR on the immunoSEQ multiplex PCR reads. This table holds around 180,000 distinct CDR3 sequences, approximately 95% found once. The sample consisted of CD8+ T cells from PBMCs. The receptor set was obtained from a human donor with multiple sclerosis. The CDR3 runs from the conserved cysteine through the conserved F or W. Fields, in order: clone size, V gene, J gene, D gene, CDR3 protein, CDR3 DNA. D genes are given only for firm matches. Rows give clone size only sometimes, using once, few, many, or a class for an expanded clone.

>.|TRBV13|TRBJ1-2|TRBD1
CASGDRGSLVDGYTF
TGTGCCAGCGGGGACAGGGGGTCGCTGGTTGATGGCTACACCTTC
>.|TRBV7-9|TRBJ2-1|.
CASSLAAVYNEQFF
TGTGCCAGCAGCTTAGCGGCCGTATACAATGAGCAGTTCTTC
>.|TRBV2|TRBJ1-1|.
CASSKSPPPGANTEAFF
TGTGCCAGCAGTAAGTCCCCTCCGCCAGGGGCGAACACTGAAGCTTTCTTT
>.|TRBV20-1|TRBJ2-2|.
CSARDLHGRNTGELFF
TGCAGTGCTAGAGATCTGCACGGGAGGAACACCGGGGAGCTGTTTTTT
>.|TRBV6-5|TRBJ1-1|.
CASSYTPNPTSNTEAFF
TGTGCCAGCAGTTACACCCCCAACCCCACCTCGAACACTGAAGCTTTCTTT
>.|TRBV20-1|TRBJ2-2|TRBD2
CSARLSGTYTGELFF
TGCAGTGCTAGACTCAGCGGGACTTACACCGGGGAGCTGTTTTTT
>.|TRBV9|TRBJ2-3|.
CASSVAGVSTDTQYF
TGTGCCAGCAGCGTAGCCGGGGTTAGCACAGATACGCAGTATTTT
>.|TRBV5-1|TRBJ2-7|TRBD1
CASTRYQGAIEQYF
TGCGCCAGCACCAGGTATCAGGGGGCAATCGAGCAGTACTTC
>.|TRBV6-1|TRBJ2-7|TRBD2
CASSATGTSGSYEQYF
TGTGCCAGCAGTGCTACCGGGACTAGCGGCTCCTACGAGCAGTACTTC
>few|TRBV6-1|TRBJ2-3|TRBD2
CASSAPGLAGGHPVTQYF
TGTGCCAGCAGTGCTCCGGGACTAGCGGGAGGCCATCCGGTTACGCAGTATTTT
>.|TRBV29-1|TRBJ2-1|.
CSVGKSDSVWDEQFF
TGCAGCGTTGGGAAGAGCGACTCGGTGTGGGATGAGCAGTTCTTC
>once|TRBV20-1|TRBJ2-1|.
CSARGRGSYNEQFF
TGCAGTGCTAGAGGACGGGGATCCTACAATGAGCAGTTCTTC
>.|TRBV7-8|TRBJ2-7|.
CASSADVYEQYF
TGTGCCAGCAGCGCGGACGTTTACGAGCAGTACTTC
>.|TRBV27|TRBJ1-2|TRBD1
CASSSLQGKRANYGYTF
TGTGCCAGCAGTTCCTTACAGGGGAAAAGGGCTAACTATGGCTACACCTTC
>once|TRBV20-1|TRBJ2-3|TRBD2
CSASSAGAEADTQYF
TGCAGTGCTTCCTCAGCGGGGGCCGAGGCAGATACGCAGTATTTT
>.|TRBV27|TRBJ1-1|.
CASSLNRATTEAFF
TGTGCCAGCAGTTTAAACAGGGCTACTACTGAAGCTTTCTTT
>.|TRBV7-2|TRBJ2-5|.
CASSLLSGPPVGTQYF
TGTGCCAGCAGCTTATTATCGGGCCCCCCCGTGGGGACCCAGTACTTC
>.|TRBV3-1|TRBJ1-1|.
CASSLPSNTEAFF
TGTGCCAGCAGCCTCCCCTCGAACACTGAAGCTTTCTTT
>.|TRBV9|TRBJ2-7|.
CASSGRDTTYEQYF
TGTGCCAGCAGCGGTCGGGACACAACCTACGAGCAGTACTTC
>.|TRBV20-1|TRBJ2-1|TRBD2
CSATEPGLAAFYNEQFF
TGCAGTGCTACCGAACCGGGACTAGCGGCCTTCTACAATGAGCAGTTCTTC
>.|TRBV20-1|TRBJ2-1|.
CSARAAEQFF
TGCAGTGCTAGAGCCGCGGAGCAGTTCTTC
>.|TRBV20-1|TRBJ2-3|.
CSANPRVTDTQYF
TGCAGTGCCAATCCCAGGGTCACAGATACGCAGTATTTT
>.|TRBV3-1|TRBJ2-1|.
CASSQDSRGNEQFF
TGTGCCAGCAGCCAAGATTCTAGGGGCAATGAGCAGTTCTTC
>.|TRBV9|TRBJ1-1|.
CASSVTGMNTEAFF
TGTGCCAGCAGCGTGACAGGTATGAACACTGAAGCTTTCTTT
>.|TRBV28|TRBJ1-1|.
CASSLGVETEAFF
TGTGCCAGCAGTCTGGGGGTCGAGACTGAAGCTTTCTTT
>.|TRBV7-9|TRBJ1-2|.
CASSRSRRGGRNYGYTF
TGTGCCAGCAGTCGTAGTAGGCGCGGGGGACGGAACTATGGCTACACCTTC
>.|TRBV9|TRBJ1-1|.
CASSVGGEGNTEAFF
TGTGCCAGCAGCGTAGGTGGGGAAGGAAACACTGAAGCTTTCTTT
>.|TRBV2|TRBJ1-1|.
CASSNPEAFF
TGTGCCAGCAGTAACCCTGAAGCTTTCTTT
>.|TRBV4-1|TRBJ2-7|.
CASTPGPTPLEQYF
TGCGCCAGCACACCCGGGCCAACCCCGTTGGAGCAGTACTTC
>.|TRBV18|TRBJ2-1|.
CASSGTYNEQFF
TGTGCCAGCTCAGGAACCTACAATGAGCAGTTCTTC
>.|TRBV20-1|TRBJ1-5|.
CSANPRQSNQPQHF
TGCAGTGCAAATCCAAGACAGAGCAATCAGCCCCAGCATTTT
>.|TRBV15|TRBJ2-5|TRBD2
CATSRGGAGMGETQYF
TGTGCCACCAGCAGGGGAGGAGCGGGAATGGGTGAGACCCAGTACTTC
>.|TRBV5-1|TRBJ2-7|.
CASSLGLRESSYEQYF
TGCGCCAGCAGCTTGGGACTCCGGGAAAGCTCCTACGAGCAGTACTTC
>.|TRBV2|TRBJ2-2|TRBD1
CASDPGTANTGELFF
TGTGCCAGCGATCCCGGGACAGCGAACACCGGGGAGCTGTTTTTT
>.|TRBV5-1|TRBJ1-2|.
CASSLTPGGYGYTF
TGCGCCAGCAGCTTGACGCCGGGAGGCTATGGCTACACCTTC